The sequence of this T cell receptor beta chain was determined in a study of blood T cell repertoires in COVID-19. TCRdb keeps only in-frame clones here, not all; method: immunoSEQ multiplex PCR. The sample consists of more than 150,000 clones, roughly 84% of them appearing once. This CDR3 has 14 residues. Germline V gives CDR1 MNHEY, CDR2 SMNVEV (reference sequence). With 2 bases removed from V and 5 bases from J, the gap between germline ends came to 11 bases. What was sequenced was peripheral blood. V gene TRBV27 combines with J gene TRBJ2-3, with no clear D. The source is a woman aged 45-65 years with acute or convalescent COVID-19. CDR3 sequence: CASSLTMALDTQYF. In DNA, the CDR3 is TGTGCCAGCAGTTTAACTATGGCCCTAGATACGCAGTATTTT.